What follows are 17 T cell receptor beta chains derived from one specimen sequenced in a study of OX40 agonist ivuxolimab in advanced cancers. Profiling relied on immunoSEQ multiplex PCR, and the TCRdb table lists in-frame clones only, not all of them. The sample has more than 45,000 clones, approximately 81% seen once. The input for sequencing was CD4+ or CD8+ T cells sorted from blood, taken in a trial of the OX40 agonist ivuxolimab. These receptors all come from an adult with an advanced solid tumor such as melanoma, head and neck, liver or kidney cancer.

V usage is TRBV5-6 and J usage is TRBJ2-5; D is undetermined. This CDR3 is 11 amino acids long. Trimming pared 2 bases from V and 1 base from J, leaving 0 bases between. Germline lookup yields CDR1 SGHDT and CDR2 YYEEEE. The CDR3: CASSFQETQYF. The DNA for the CDR3 is TGTGCCAGCAGCTTCCAAGAGACCCAGTACTTC.

The table lists this clone with a count of one. The chain couples TRBV28 to TRBJ2-7; D is unresolved. Trimming shortened V by 2 bases and J by 3 bases, and 5 bases separated the two germline ends. CDR3 length: 12 amino acids. The V gene's germline CDR1 is MDHEN and CDR2 SYDVKM. The CDR3 loop reads CASSLGLYEQYF. CDR3 DNA sequence: TGTGCCAGCAGTTTAGGCCTCTACGAGCAGTACTTC.

The J gene is TRBJ2-5, the V gene TRBV7-8; D is unclear. The CDR3 is 16 residues long. V lost 0 bases and J lost 3, with 14 bases in between. CDR1 SGHVS and CDR2 FQNEAQ come from the germline V gene. CDR3 DNA sequence: TGTGCCAGCAGCTTAGCGCTGGGCCGGCGGAAAGAGACCCAGTACTTC. Translated, it gives CASSLALGRRKETQYF.

The genes are TRBV5-1 and TRBJ2-1; D is possibly TRBD2 (6 bases). Between the trimmed V and J ends, which lost 4 bases and 4 bases, there was a span of 21 bases. Per the germline V gene, CDR1 is SGHRS and CDR2 is YFSETQ. The CDR3 contains 17 residues. CDR3 coding DNA: TGCGCCAGCAGCCCGGGTGGGGCGCGGGATTCGTACAATGAGCAGTTCTTC. It encodes CASSPGGARDSYNEQFF.

The chain joins TRBV6-6 to TRBJ2-7; TRBD2 matches at 9 bases. There are 16 residues in the CDR3. Trimming at V came to 10 bases and at J to 0 bases, leaving 13 bases not matched to a gene. CDR1 MNHNY and CDR2 SVGAGI come from the germline V gene (reference sequence). For the CDR3, the DNA is TGTGCCACCTACTCCTATAGCGGGGGCTCCTCCTACGAGCAGTACTTC. This codes for CATYSYSGGSSYEQYF.

This chain uses TRBV5-4 with TRBJ2-7; TRBD1 might be the D (6 bases). CDR1 and CDR2 (germline): SGHNT, YYREEE (reference sequence). CDR3 length: 14 amino acids. Trimming removed 2 bases at V and 6 bases at J, with 15 bases between. CDR3 loop: CASSFVKQGGEQYF. CDR3 sequence (DNA): TGTGCCAGCAGCTTTGTGAAACAAGGGGGCGAGCAGTACTTC.

This chain joins TRBV6-6 and TRBJ1-2; no clear D gene. Per germline, CDR1 MNHNY and CDR2 SVGAGI (reference sequence). The CDR3 consists of 14 residues. V was pared by 0 bases and J by 5 bases, with 10 bases between. CDR3 residues: CASSYSEGLYGYTF. CDR3 DNA: TGTGCCAGCAGTTACTCGGAAGGTTTATATGGCTACACCTTC.

The sample holds a few counts of this clone. This chain links TRBV5-1 with TRBJ2-2, with TRBD1 matching over 8 bases. Trimming cost V 0 bases and J 2 bases; bases outside gene matches: 9. The CDR3 spans 18 residues. Germline V gene sequence: CDR1 SGHRS, CDR2 YFSETQ. The CDR3 nucleotides read TGCGCCAGCAGCTTGGCCTCTCGGACAGGGTTCAACACCGGGGAGCTGTTTTTT. This gives the protein CASSLASRTGFNTGELFF.

This clone came up once. V is TRBV19 and J is TRBJ2-5, with TRBD1 matching over 7 bases. CDR1 and CDR2 (germline): LNHDA, SQIVND (reference sequence). J lost 7 bases, V lost 4 bases, and 12 bases had no gene match. The length of the CDR3 is 15 residues. Here the CDR3 reads CASSRDSMGVRTQYF. The CDR3 DNA follows: TGTGCCAGTAGTAGGGACAGTATGGGCGTTCGGACCCAGTACTTC. The whole variable domain, remainder taken from reference TRBV19 and TRBJ2-5, is DGGITQSPKYLFRKEGQNVTLSCEQNLNHDAMYWYRQDPGQGLRLIYYSQIVNDFQKGDIAEGYSVSREKKESFPLTVTSAQKNPTAFYLCASSRDSMGVRTQYFGPGTRLLVL.

The chain uses TRBV2 and TRBJ2-1; tentative D call: TRBD2 (5 bases). V was cut by 7 bases and J by 2 bases, with 27 bases left in between. The CDR3 length is 19 residues. The germline V gene encodes CDR1 SNHLY and CDR2 FYNNEI. The DNA for the CDR3 is TGTGCCAGCACAGCACATGGGCGCCTAAGCGGTAACACCTACAATGAGCAGTTCTTC. Translating it yields CASTAHGRLSGNTYNEQFF.

The V call is TRBV7-9, the J call TRBJ2-7; 8 bases are a match to TRBD1. CDR1 is SEHNR and CDR2 is FQNEAQ in the germline V gene (reference sequence). This CDR3 comprises 15 residues. Trimming took 4 bases from V and 4 from J; bases not matched to a gene: 9. CDR3 protein: CASSSTDRDTYEQYF. The CDR3 region has the DNA TGTGCCAGCAGCTCGACGGACAGGGATACTTACGAGCAGTACTTC.

The rearrangement joins TRBV11-3 to TRBJ1-5; 8 bases are shared with TRBD1. Looked up from germline, CDR1 is SGHNT and CDR2 is YENEEA. The length of the CDR3 is 16 residues. The V segment lost 0 bases and the J segment 7 bases; nucleotides outside the gene matches: 8. The chain's CDR3 is CASSLDRGAGGQPQHF. In nucleotides, the CDR3 is TGTGCCAGCAGCTTAGATCGGGGGGCAGGGGGCCAGCCCCAGCATTTT.

The chain carries TRBV28 and TRBJ1-5; D gene unclear. CDR1 is MDHEN and CDR2 is SYDVKM in the germline V gene. The V gene lost 2 bases and the J gene lost 4 bases, with 0 bases spanning the gap. The CDR3 runs 11 residues. The CDR3 protein is CASSLNQPQHF. CDR3 in DNA: TGTGCCAGCAGTTTAAATCAGCCCCAGCATTTT.

The genes are TRBV19 and TRBJ1-3, with D hard to call. The CDR3 has 14 residues. From germline, CDR1 is LNHDA and CDR2 SQIVND (reference sequence). The V and J ends lost 2 bases and 0 bases respectively, with 5 bases between them. The CDR3 protein is CASSIQVSGNTIYF. The DNA of the CDR3 is TGTGCCAGTAGTATACAAGTCTCTGGAAACACCATATATTTT. The complete variable domain, with remaining parts taken from reference TRBV19 and TRBJ1-3, reads DGGITQSPKYLFRKEGQNVTLSCEQNLNHDAMYWYRQDPGQGLRLIYYSQIVNDFQKGDIAEGYSVSREKKESFPLTVTSAQKNPTAFYLCASSIQVSGNTIYFGEGSWLTVV.

The V gene is TRBV6-1, the J gene TRBJ2-1, with 10 bases aligning to TRBD2. Germline V gives CDR1 MNHNS, CDR2 SASEGT. The CDR3 is 15 residues long. V trimming: 6 bases; J trimming: 11 bases; junction bases outside the gene matches: 13. This chain's CDR3 is CASRPVAGGFAQQFF. The CDR3 nucleotides read TGTGCCAGCAGGCCTGTAGCGGGAGGTTTCGCCCAGCAGTTCTTC.

This chain connects TRBV6-1 to TRBJ2-7; tentatively, D is TRBD2 (6 bases). From germline, CDR1 is MNHNS and CDR2 SASEGT. Deletions cut 6 bases from V and 6 bases from J, with 21 bases between. The CDR3 contains 15 residues. CDR3 residues: CASRLGLVGGPEQYF. Here the CDR3 DNA reads TGTGCCAGCAGGCTTGGATTGGTGGGGGGACCCGAGCAGTACTTC.

J is TRBJ1-5 and V is TRBV2; a possible D gene is TRBD1 (6 bases). Trimming cost V 6 bases and J 5 bases, with 17 bases left between them. Germline-derived CDR1 and CDR2 are SNHLY and FYNNEI. The CDR3 contains 15 residues. The CDR3 is CASRPQGGEYQPQHF. The CDR3 DNA is TGTGCCAGCAGGCCACAGGGTGGGGAATATCAGCCCCAGCATTTT. The complete variable domain, with remaining parts taken from reference TRBV2 and TRBJ1-5, reads EPEVTQTPSHQVTQMGQEVILRCVPISNHLYFYWYRQILGQKVEFLVSFYNNEISEKSEIFDDQFSVERPDGSNFTLKIRSTKLEDSAMYFCASRPQGGEYQPQHFGDGTRLSIL.